This TCR beta chain was captured in a study of T cell repertoires in cytomegalovirus infection. Whole-study findings and limits: It was HLA-C-restricted CMV-specific TCR beta clonotypes that dominated the response ex vivo.

TCRdb ran MiXCR on the reads and lists one entry per CDR3 protein. The data contain some 920,000 distinct CDR3 sequences, approximately 30% of them singletons. CDR3 length equals 16 residues. The germline CDR1 and CDR2 sequences are SEHNR and FQNEAQ (reference sequence). V gave up 5 bases and J gave up 4 bases; unmatched junction bases: 9. This clonotype was seen only a few times. Its target is not known. The sequenced sample was cultured CD8+ T cells from PBMCs, obtained from culture after CMV antigen stimulation. V and J are TRBV7-9 and TRBJ2-5, with 11 bases that match TRBD2. This receptor was obtained from a human donor in good health (CMV status not recorded). Some clones in this sample may be carry-over from other donors' samples. CDR3 loop: CASSPYPGLAGETQYF. In DNA, the CDR3 is TGTGCCAGCAGCCCTTATCCAGGACTAGCGGGAGAGACCCAGTACTTC.